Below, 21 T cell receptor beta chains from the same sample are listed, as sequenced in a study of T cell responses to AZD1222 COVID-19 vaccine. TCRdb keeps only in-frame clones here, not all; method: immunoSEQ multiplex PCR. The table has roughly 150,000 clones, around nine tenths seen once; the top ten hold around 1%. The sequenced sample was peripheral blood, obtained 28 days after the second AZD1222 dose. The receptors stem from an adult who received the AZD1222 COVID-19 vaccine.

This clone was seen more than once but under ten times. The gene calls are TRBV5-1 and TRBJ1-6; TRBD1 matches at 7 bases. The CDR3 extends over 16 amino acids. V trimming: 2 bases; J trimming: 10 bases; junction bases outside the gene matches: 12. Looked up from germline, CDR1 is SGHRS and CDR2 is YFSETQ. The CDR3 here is CASSLERTGTGSPLHF. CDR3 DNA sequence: TGCGCCAGCAGCTTAGAGAGGACAGGTACAGGATCACCCCTCCACTTT.

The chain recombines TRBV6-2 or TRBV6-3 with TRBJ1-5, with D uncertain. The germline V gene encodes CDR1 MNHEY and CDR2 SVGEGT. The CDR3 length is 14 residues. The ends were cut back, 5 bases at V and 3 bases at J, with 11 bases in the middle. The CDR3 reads CASSRGGPNQPQHF. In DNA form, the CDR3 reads TGTGCCAGCAGTCGGGGAGGCCCCAATCAGCCCCAGCATTTT.

Here the CDR3 reads CASSLGLDTDTQYF. The DNA of the CDR3 is TGTGCCAGCAGCCTGGGACTAGACACAGATACGCAGTATTTT. This chain links TRBV12-1 with TRBJ2-3; TRBD2, as called in the table, went unchecked against the DNA. TRBV12-1 is marked as a pseudogene. The CDR3 extends over 14 amino acids.

CDR3 coding DNA: TGTGCCAGCAGCTTGGGCGGGCTACGCATCACAGATACGCAGTATTTT. Amino acids: CASSLGGLRITDTQYF. V usage is TRBV5-4 and J usage is TRBJ2-3; possibly TRBD2 for D (5 bases). Trimming removed 0 bases at V and 2 bases at J, with 13 bases between. The CDR3 spans 16 residues. Germline V gives CDR1 SGHNT, CDR2 YYREEE (reference sequence).

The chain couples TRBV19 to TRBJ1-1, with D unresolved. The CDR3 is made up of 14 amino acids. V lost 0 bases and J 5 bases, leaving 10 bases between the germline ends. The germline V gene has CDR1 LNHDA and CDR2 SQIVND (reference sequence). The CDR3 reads CASSIDSSLTEAFF. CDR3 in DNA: TGTGCCAGTAGTATAGACAGTTCCCTGACTGAAGCTTTCTTT.

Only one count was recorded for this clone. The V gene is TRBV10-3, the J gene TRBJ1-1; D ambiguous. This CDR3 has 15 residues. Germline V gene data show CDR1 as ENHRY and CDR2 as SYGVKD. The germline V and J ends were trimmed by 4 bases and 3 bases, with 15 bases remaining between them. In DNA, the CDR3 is TGTGCCATCAGTGTTATGGGATACCTACACACTGAAGCTTTCTTT. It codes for CAISVMGYLHTEAFF.

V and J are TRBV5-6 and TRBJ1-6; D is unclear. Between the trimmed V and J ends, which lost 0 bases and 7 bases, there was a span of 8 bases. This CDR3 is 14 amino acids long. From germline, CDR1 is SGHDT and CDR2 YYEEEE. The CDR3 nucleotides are TGTGCCAGCAGCTTGGGAGGGCGCAATTCACCCCTCCACTTT. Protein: CASSLGGRNSPLHF.

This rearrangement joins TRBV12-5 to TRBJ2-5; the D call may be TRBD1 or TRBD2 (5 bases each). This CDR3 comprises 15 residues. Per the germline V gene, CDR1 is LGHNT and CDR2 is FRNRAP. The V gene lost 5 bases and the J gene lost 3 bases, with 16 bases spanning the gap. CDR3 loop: CASGPSEGPEETQYF. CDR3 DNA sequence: TGTGCTAGTGGTCCCTCCGAGGGACCCGAAGAGACCCAGTACTTC.

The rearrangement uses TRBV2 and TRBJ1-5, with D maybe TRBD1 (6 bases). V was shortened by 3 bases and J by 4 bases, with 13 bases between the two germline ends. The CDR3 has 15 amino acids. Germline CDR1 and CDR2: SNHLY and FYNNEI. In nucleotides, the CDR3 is TGTGCCAGCAGTGACTCCAGGGGACCAAATCAGCCCCAGCATTTT. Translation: CASSDSRGPNQPQHF.

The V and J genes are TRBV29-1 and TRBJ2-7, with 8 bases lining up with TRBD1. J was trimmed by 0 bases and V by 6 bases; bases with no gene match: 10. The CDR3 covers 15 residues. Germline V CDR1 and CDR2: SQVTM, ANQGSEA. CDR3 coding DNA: TGCAGCGTCGTGAGCCCAGGACAGGGCTCCTACGAGCAGTACTTC. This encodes CSVVSPGQGSYEQYF.

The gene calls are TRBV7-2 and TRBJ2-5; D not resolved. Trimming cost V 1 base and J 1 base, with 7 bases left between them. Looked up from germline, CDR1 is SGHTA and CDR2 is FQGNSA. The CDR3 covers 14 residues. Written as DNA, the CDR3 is TGTGCCAGCAGCTTAGGGCGGTTCCAAGAGACCCAGTACTTC. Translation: CASSLGRFQETQYF.

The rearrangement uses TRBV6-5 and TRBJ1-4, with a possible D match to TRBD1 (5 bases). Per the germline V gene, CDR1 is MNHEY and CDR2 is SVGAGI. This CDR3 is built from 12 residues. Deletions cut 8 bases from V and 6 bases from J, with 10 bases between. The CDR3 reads CASGGLDEKLFF. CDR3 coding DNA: TGTGCCAGCGGGGGGTTGGATGAAAAACTGTTTTTT.

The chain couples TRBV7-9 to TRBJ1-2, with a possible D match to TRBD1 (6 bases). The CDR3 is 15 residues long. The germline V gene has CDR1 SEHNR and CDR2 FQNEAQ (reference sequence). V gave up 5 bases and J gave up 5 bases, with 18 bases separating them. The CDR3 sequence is CASSAASKGDYGYTF. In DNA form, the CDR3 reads TGTGCCAGCAGCGCCGCTTCTAAGGGGGATTATGGCTACACCTTC.

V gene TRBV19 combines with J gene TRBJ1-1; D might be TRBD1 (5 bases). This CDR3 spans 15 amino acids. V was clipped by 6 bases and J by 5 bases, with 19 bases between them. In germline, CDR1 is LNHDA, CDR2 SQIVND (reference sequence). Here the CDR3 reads CASSRDAGGQTEAFF. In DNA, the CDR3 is TGTGCCAGTAGCAGGGACGCGGGTGGGCAAACTGAAGCTTTCTTT.

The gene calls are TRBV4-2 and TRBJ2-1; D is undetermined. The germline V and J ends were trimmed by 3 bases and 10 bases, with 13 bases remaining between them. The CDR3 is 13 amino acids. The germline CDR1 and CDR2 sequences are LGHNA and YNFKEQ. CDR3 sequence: CASSQDLFEEQFF. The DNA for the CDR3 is TGTGCCAGCAGCCAGGATTTATTTGAAGAGCAGTTCTTC.

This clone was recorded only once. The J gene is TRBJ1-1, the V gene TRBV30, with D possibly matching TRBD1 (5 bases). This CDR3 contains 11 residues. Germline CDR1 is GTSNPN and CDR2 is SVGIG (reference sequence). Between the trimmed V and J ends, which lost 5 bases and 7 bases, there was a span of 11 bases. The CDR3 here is CAWVGLHEAFF. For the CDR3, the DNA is TGTGCCTGGGTGGGACTGCATGAAGCTTTCTTT.

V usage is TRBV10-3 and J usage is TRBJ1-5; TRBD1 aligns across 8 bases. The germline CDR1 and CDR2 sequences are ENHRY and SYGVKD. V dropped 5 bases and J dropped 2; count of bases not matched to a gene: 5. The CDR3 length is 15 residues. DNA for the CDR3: TGTGCCATCAGTACTACGGACAGGGGCAATCAGCCCCAGCATTTT. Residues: CAISTTDRGNQPQHF.

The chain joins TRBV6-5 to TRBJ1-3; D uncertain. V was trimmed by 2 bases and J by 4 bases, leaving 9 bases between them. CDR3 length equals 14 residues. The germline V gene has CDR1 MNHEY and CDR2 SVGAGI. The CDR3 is CASSYGVEGNTIYF. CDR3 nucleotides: TGTGCCAGCAGTTACGGGGTGGAAGGAAACACCATATATTTT.

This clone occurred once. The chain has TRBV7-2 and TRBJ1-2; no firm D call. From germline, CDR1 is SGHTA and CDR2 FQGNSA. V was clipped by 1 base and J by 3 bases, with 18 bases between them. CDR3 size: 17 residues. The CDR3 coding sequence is TGTGCCAGCAGCTTAGGGCACTTTTACACCAAGGACTATGGCTACACCTTC. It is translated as CASSLGHFYTKDYGYTF.

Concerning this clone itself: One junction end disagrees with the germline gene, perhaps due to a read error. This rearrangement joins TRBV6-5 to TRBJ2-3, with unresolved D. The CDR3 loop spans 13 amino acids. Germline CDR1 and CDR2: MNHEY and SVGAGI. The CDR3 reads CASSYEPSGIADF. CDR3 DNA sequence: TGTGCCAGCAGTTACGAGCCTAGTGGGATAGCTGATTTT.

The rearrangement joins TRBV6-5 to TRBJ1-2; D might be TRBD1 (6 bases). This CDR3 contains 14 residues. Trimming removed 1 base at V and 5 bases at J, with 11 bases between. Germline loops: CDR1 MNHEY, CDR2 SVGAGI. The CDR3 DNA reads TGTGCCAGCAGTTACTTTGGAGGGGGTTATGGCTACACCTTC. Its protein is CASSYFGGGYGYTF.